Presented here are 29 T cell receptor beta chains from one specimen sequenced in a study of T cells in Graves' hyperthyroidism and ophthalmopathy. There were TCR beta CDR3 regions amplified from RNA transcripts. The TCR CDR3 was amplified in a first-round RT-PCR using the HTBI primer set. TCRdb re-called the multiplex PCR reads with MiXCR, one entry per CDR3 protein. Of 450,000 to 500,000 distinct CDR3 sequences listed, roughly 22% are singletons. Input material: blood. These receptors all come from a woman in her seventies with Graves' ophthalmopathy.

In this sample, this clonotype turned up many times. The junction shows a germline mismatch at one end, possibly a read error. CDR3 sequence (DNA): TGTGCCAGCAGTACCAAAGGGACCAAGATCTTC. Encoded protein: CASSTKGTKIF. The chain has TRBV28 and TRBJ2-5; D may match TRBD1 or TRBD2 (5 bases each). The CDR3 is 11 amino acids. Germline loops: CDR1 MDHEN, CDR2 SYDVKM.

This clonotype was recorded many times. This chain uses TRBV2 with TRBJ2-1, with a tentative D call TRBD2 (6 bases). Per germline, CDR1 SNHLY and CDR2 FYNNEI. With 2 bases removed from V and 0 bases from J, the gap between germline ends came to 20 bases. This CDR3 spans 19 amino acids. The DNA of the CDR3 is TGTGCCAGCAGTGAATTGAGTGGGCAGCGGGTCACCTCCTACAATGAGCAGTTCTTC. Protein product: CASSELSGQRVTSYNEQFF.

This clonotype appeared a few times. The chain joins TRBV30 to TRBJ1-1, with D unclear. The germline gives CDR1 GTSNPN, CDR2 SVGIG (reference sequence). The CDR3 runs 14 residues. V was clipped by 4 bases and J by 0 bases, with 12 bases between them. CDR3 amino acids: CAWTQVRLNTEAFF. The CDR3 DNA is TGTGCCTGGACCCAGGTTAGGTTGAACACTGAAGCTTTCTTT. The variable domain in full, completed from reference TRBV30 and TRBJ1-1, reads SQTIHQWPATLVQPVGSPLSLECTVEGTSNPNLYWYRQAAGRGLQLLFYSVGIGQISSEVPQNLSASRPQDRQFILSSKKLLLSDSGFYLCAWTQVRLNTEAFFGQGTRLTVV.

There are many counts of this clonotype. The chain recombines TRBV7-2 with TRBJ2-2, with D hard to call. CDR1 and CDR2 from the germline V gene are SGHTA and FQGNSA. The CDR3 runs to 14 residues. V lost 4 bases and J 6 bases, leaving 12 bases between the germline ends. The DNA for the CDR3 is TGTGCCAGCAGCTCGATCCTAGGCCCCGGGGAGCTGTTTTTT. Translating it yields CASSSILGPGELFF.

There are many counts of this clonotype. The rearrangement uses TRBV6-5 and TRBJ1-2, with D maybe TRBD1 (5 bases). Germline V lookup: CDR1 MNHEY, CDR2 SVGAGI. Deletions cut 4 bases from V and 8 bases from J, with 14 bases between. The CDR3 spans 13 residues. CDR3 amino acids: CASSLGPSGGYTF. CDR3 DNA: TGTGCCAGCAGTTTGGGACCCTCTGGGGGCTACACCTTC.

At least ten counts were recorded for this clonotype. The rearrangement links TRBV30 to TRBJ1-2, with 7 bases identical to TRBD1. This CDR3 region has 13 residues. The J segment lost 4 bases and the V segment lost 3 bases, leaving 5 bases of the junction unmatched. Germline CDR1 is GTSNPN and CDR2 is SVGIG (reference sequence). The CDR3 DNA follows: TGTGCCTGGAGCCCGACAGGGACCTATGGCTACACCTTC. Protein product: CAWSPTGTYGYTF.

The V and J genes are TRBV7-8 and TRBJ2-3, with TRBD2 identical over 7 bases. Germline V gene lookup returns CDR1 SGHVS and CDR2 FQNEAQ. This CDR3 has 19 residues. V trimming: 0 bases; J trimming: 2 bases; junction bases outside the gene matches: 14. The CDR3 coding sequence is TGTGCCAGCAGCTTAGCGGCAGTAAGGACTAGAATAGTCACAGATACGCAGTATTTT. It yields the protein CASSLAAVRTRIVTDTQYF. Full variable domain (remainder filled in from reference TRBV7-8 and TRBJ2-3): GAGVSQSPRYKVAKRGQDVALRCDPISGHVSLFWYQQALGQGPEFLTYFQNEAQLDKSGLPSDRFFAERPEGSVSTLKIQRTQQEDSAVYLCASSLAAVRTRIVTDTQYFGPGTRLTVL.

This clonotype was seen more than once but under ten times. The CDR3 DNA sequence: TGTGCCAGCAGGAGGGGGGAGGGCTCCTACAATGAGCAGTTCTTC. Protein product: CASRRGEGSYNEQFF. V is TRBV9 and J is TRBJ2-1; D might be TRBD2 (7 bases). Trimming took off 5 bases at V and 0 bases at J, with 12 bases between the two ends. This CDR3 contains 15 residues. Germline V lookup: CDR1 SGDLS, CDR2 YYNGEE.

J is TRBJ2-5 and V is TRBV20-1; 10 bases map to TRBD2. The ends lost 4 bases at V and 3 bases at J; junction bases unmatched: 11. The CDR3 extends over 16 amino acids. CDR1 and CDR2 (germline): DFQATT, SNEGSKA (reference sequence). The CDR3 coding sequence is TGCAGTGCTATTACCCCACAGCTAGCGGGAGAAGAGACCCAGTACTTC. Its protein product is CSAITPQLAGEETQYF.

The rearrangement links TRBV30 to TRBJ1-1; D uncertain. The length of the CDR3 is 15 residues. CDR1 and CDR2 (germline): GTSNPN, SVGIG (reference sequence). V lost 3 bases and J 4 bases, leaving 18 bases between the germline ends. DNA for the CDR3: TGTGCCTGGAGACGGTGGGGAAGATTCGGCACTGAAGCTTTCTTT. Translating gives CAWRRWGRFGTEAFF.

At least ten counts were recorded for this clonotype. The chain employs TRBV2 and TRBJ2-2; unclear D gene. The CDR3 has 15 amino acids. The V gene's germline CDR1 is SNHLY and CDR2 FYNNEI. V dropped 2 bases and J dropped 1 base, with 8 bases sitting between them. The CDR3 DNA sequence: TGTGCCAGCAGTGAACGCAAGCGGAACACCGGGGAGCTGTTTTTT. It translates to CASSERKRNTGELFF.

This chain links TRBV12-3 or TRBV12-4 with TRBJ1-1; no definite D call. This CDR3 comprises 17 residues. Trimming pared 4 bases from V and 5 bases from J, leaving 23 bases between. The CDR3 sequence: CASSSPSGRGGRTEAFF. In nucleotides, the CDR3 is TGTGCCAGCAGTTCCCCATCCGGCCGGGGAGGAAGAACTGAAGCTTTCTTT.

The V call is TRBV19, the J call TRBJ2-5, with a possible D match to TRBD1 (7 bases). Germline lookup yields CDR1 LNHDA and CDR2 SQIVND (reference sequence). The CDR3 runs 15 residues. V was trimmed by 3 bases and J by 4 bases, leaving 15 bases between them. CDR3: CASSIGVQGGETQYF. The DNA for the CDR3 is TGTGCCAGTAGTATTGGCGTTCAGGGGGGAGAGACCCAGTACTTC.

V is TRBV19 and J is TRBJ2-1; D is possibly TRBD1 (6 bases). The germline V gene encodes CDR1 LNHDA and CDR2 SQIVND (reference sequence). There are 15 residues in the CDR3. V lost 7 bases and J lost 8, with 21 bases in between. The CDR3, as DNA: TGTGCCAGTAACATGGGACCGACAGGTAACGATGAGCAGTTCTTC. Its translation is CASNMGPTGNDEQFF.

In this sample, this clonotype turned up a few times. The genes are TRBV29-1 and TRBJ1-1; D not certain. In germline, CDR1 is SQVTM, CDR2 ANQGSEA. Trimming took 1 base from V and 1 from J, leaving 13 bases between them. This CDR3 has 15 residues. In DNA form, the CDR3 reads TGCAGCGTTGAAGCCTTCGGGGTTGGGAACACTGAAGCTTTCTTT. Protein sequence: CSVEAFGVGNTEAFF.

Only a few counts were recorded for this clonotype. The chain uses TRBV20-1 and TRBJ2-1, with D possibly being TRBD2 (6 bases). V was cut by 0 bases and J by 4 bases, with 16 bases left in between. Germline CDR1 is DFQATT and CDR2 is SNEGSKA (reference sequence). This CDR3 is 16 amino acids long. DNA of the CDR3: TGCAGTGCTAGAGAAGGTTATGGTAGCGGATACAATGAGCAGTTCTTC. Its translation: CSAREGYGSGYNEQFF.

This clonotype was seen a few times. The V call is TRBV12-3 or TRBV12-4, the J call TRBJ1-4; weak D call: TRBD1 (5 bases). CDR3 size: 16 residues. Trimming took off 3 bases at V and 0 bases at J, with 11 bases between the two ends. For the CDR3, the DNA is TGTGCCAGCAGTTTTTTCAGGGATCCAACTAATGAAAAACTGTTTTTT. Translating it yields CASSFFRDPTNEKLFF.

This clonotype was counted between two and nine times. The chain carries TRBV6-1 and TRBJ1-5; no clear D gene. V dropped 6 bases and J dropped 1 base, with 10 bases sitting between them. The CDR3 loop spans 14 amino acids. Germline loops: CDR1 MNHNS, CDR2 SASEGT. The CDR3 is CASRQDTSNQPQHF. The CDR3 coding sequence is TGTGCCAGCAGACAAGACACCAGCAATCAGCCCCAGCATTTT.

In this sample, this clonotype turned up once. This chain links TRBV19 with TRBJ1-2; no firm D call. Trimming pared 2 bases from V and 1 base from J, leaving 14 bases between. CDR3 length: 16 amino acids. Germline V gives CDR1 LNHDA, CDR2 SQIVND (reference sequence). The CDR3 nucleotides are TGTGCCAGTAGTATAACTTTCCAGGAACTTAACTATGGCTACACCTTC. It encodes CASSITFQELNYGYTF. Combining the CDR3 with reference TRBV19 and TRBJ1-2 gives the whole variable domain DGGITQSPKYLFRKEGQNVTLSCEQNLNHDAMYWYRQDPGQGLRLIYYSQIVNDFQKGDIAEGYSVSREKKESFPLTVTSAQKNPTAFYLCASSITFQELNYGYTFGSGTRLTVV.

The gene calls are TRBV12-3 or TRBV12-4 and TRBJ2-1, with no clear D. The V and J ends lost 3 bases and 5 bases respectively, with 5 bases between them. The CDR3 is 12 residues long. The CDR3 sequence is CASSFLNNEQFF. In DNA, the CDR3 is TGTGCCAGCAGTTTCCTTAACAATGAGCAGTTCTTC.

This clonotype came up a few times. This chain connects TRBV6-6 to TRBJ1-6; D perhaps matches TRBD1 (5 bases). The CDR3 length is 14 residues. V shed 2 bases and J shed 5 bases, with 7 bases lying between them. Germline-derived CDR1 and CDR2 are MNHNY and SVGAGI (reference sequence). CDR3 protein: CASSYRGDNSPLHF. The CDR3 coding sequence is TGTGCCAGCAGTTACCGAGGGGATAATTCACCCCTCCACTTT.

The chain joins TRBV5-1 to TRBJ2-1, with D maybe TRBD2 (6 bases). V lost 5 bases and J lost 5, with 17 bases in between. CDR1 is SGHRS and CDR2 is YFSETQ in the germline V gene. This CDR3 region has 15 residues. The CDR3 loop is CASSYRDGGNNEQFF. CDR3 DNA: TGCGCCAGCAGTTACCGGGACGGGGGAAACAATGAGCAGTTCTTC.

The J gene is TRBJ2-2, the V gene TRBV7-9; D is possibly TRBD1 (5 bases). Trimming stripped 2 bases from V and 6 bases from J, with 19 bases between. Germline V lookup: CDR1 SEHNR, CDR2 FQNEAQ (reference sequence). The CDR3 consists of 17 residues. CDR3 DNA: TGTGCCAGCAGCTTACCGTCGTTGGGGCGCCGGGCCGGGGAGCTGTTTTTT. Its translation is CASSLPSLGRRAGELFF.

This clonotype was seen many times. The chain uses TRBV12-3 or TRBV12-4 and TRBJ2-4; D gene uncertain. The CDR3 is 16 amino acids. V was trimmed by 0 bases and J by 0 bases, leaving 9 bases between them. CDR3 loop: CASSLAGKLAKNIQYF. In DNA form, the CDR3 reads TGTGCCAGCAGTTTAGCCGGCAAGCTAGCCAAAAACATTCAGTACTTC.

The chain links TRBV10-2 to TRBJ2-2; tentative D call: TRBD1 (5 bases). Germline CDR1 WSHSY, CDR2 SAAADI. V was trimmed by 7 bases and J by 0 bases, leaving 12 bases between them. The CDR3 sequence is 15 residues long. CDR3 residues: CASISTDTNTGELFF. The CDR3 DNA reads TGCGCCAGCATCAGCACGGACACGAACACCGGGGAGCTGTTTTTT.

The chain has TRBV19 and TRBJ2-7, with D perhaps given as TRBD1 or TRBD2 (5 bases each). The germline V and J ends were trimmed by 3 bases and 1 base, with 10 bases remaining between them. CDR1 and CDR2 from the germline V gene are LNHDA and SQIVND (reference sequence). The CDR3 length is 14 residues. The CDR3 here is CASSMGTRSYEQYF. Written as DNA, the CDR3 is TGTGCCAGTAGTATGGGGACCCGATCCTACGAGCAGTACTTC. The whole variable domain, remainder taken from reference TRBV19 and TRBJ2-7, is DGGITQSPKYLFRKEGQNVTLSCEQNLNHDAMYWYRQDPGQGLRLIYYSQIVNDFQKGDIAEGYSVSREKKESFPLTVTSAQKNPTAFYLCASSMGTRSYEQYFGPGTRLTVT.

This chain links TRBV30 with TRBJ1-1; 8 nucleotides agree with TRBD1. Germline-derived CDR1 and CDR2 are GTSNPN and SVGIG (reference sequence). The CDR3 has 15 amino acids. Trimming took 8 bases from V and 0 from J; bases not matched to a gene: 11. The CDR3 DNA follows: TGTGCCCAGGGACAGGATTTTTTAATGAACACTGAAGCTTTCTTT. Residues: CAQGQDFLMNTEAFF.

A remark on this clonotype: A read error is likely, as this CDR3 ends without the conserved phenylalanine or tryptophan. J is TRBJ1-4 and V is TRBV9; TRBD1 might be the D (6 bases). This CDR3 is 14 amino acids long. With 1 base removed from V and 7 bases from J, the gap between germline ends came to 11 bases. Germline V lookup: CDR1 SGDLS, CDR2 YYNGEE. The CDR3, as DNA: TGTGCCAGCAGCGTATGGGGGCACGGTGAAAAACTGTTTCTT. Its protein is CASSVWGHGEKLFL.

The chain couples TRBV5-5 to TRBJ2-7; D unclear. V lost 0 bases and J lost 2, with 9 bases in between. This CDR3 is 14 amino acids long. In germline, CDR1 is SGHKS, CDR2 YYEKEE (reference sequence). The CDR3, as DNA: TGTGCCAGCAGCTTGGGCCAGGTCACCTACGAGCAGTACTTC. Translated: CASSLGQVTYEQYF.